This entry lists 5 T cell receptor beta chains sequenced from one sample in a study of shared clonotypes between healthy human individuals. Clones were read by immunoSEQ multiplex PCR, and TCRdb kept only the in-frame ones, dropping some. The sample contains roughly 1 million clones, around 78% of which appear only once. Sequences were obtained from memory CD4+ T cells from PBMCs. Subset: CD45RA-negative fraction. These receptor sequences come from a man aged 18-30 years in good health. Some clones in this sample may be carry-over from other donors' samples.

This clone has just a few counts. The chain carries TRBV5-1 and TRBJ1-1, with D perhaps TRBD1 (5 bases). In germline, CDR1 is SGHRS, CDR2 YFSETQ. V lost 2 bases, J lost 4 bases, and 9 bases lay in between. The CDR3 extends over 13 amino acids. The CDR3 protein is CASSFRVPTEAFF. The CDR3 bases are TGCGCCAGCAGCTTCAGGGTACCCACTGAAGCTTTCTTT.

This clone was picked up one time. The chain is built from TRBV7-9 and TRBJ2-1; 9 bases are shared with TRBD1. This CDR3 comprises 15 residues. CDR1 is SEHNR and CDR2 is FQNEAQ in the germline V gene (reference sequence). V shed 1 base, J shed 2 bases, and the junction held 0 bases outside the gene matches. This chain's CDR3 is CASSLGDRAYNEQFF. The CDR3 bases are TGTGCCAGCAGCTTAGGGGACAGGGCCTACAATGAGCAGTTCTTC.

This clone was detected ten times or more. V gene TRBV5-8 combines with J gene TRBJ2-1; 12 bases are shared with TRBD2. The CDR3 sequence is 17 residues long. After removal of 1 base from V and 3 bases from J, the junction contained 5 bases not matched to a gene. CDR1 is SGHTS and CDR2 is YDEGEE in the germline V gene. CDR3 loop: CASSLTSGRNNYNEQFF. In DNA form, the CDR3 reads TGTGCCAGCAGCTTGACTAGCGGGAGGAACAACTACAATGAGCAGTTCTTC.

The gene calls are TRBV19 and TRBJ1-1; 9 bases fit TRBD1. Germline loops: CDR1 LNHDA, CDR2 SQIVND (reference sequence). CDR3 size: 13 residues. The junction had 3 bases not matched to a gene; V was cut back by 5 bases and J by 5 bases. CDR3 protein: CASSFGQGTEAFF. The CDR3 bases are TGTGCCAGTAGTTTCGGACAGGGGACTGAAGCTTTCTTT.

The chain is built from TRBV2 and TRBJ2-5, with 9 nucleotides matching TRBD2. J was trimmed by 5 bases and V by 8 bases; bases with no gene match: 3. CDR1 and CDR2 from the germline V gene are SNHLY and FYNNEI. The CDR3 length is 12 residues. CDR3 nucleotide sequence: TGTGCCAGCGCGGGAGGGAGGGAGACCCAGTACTTC. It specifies CASAGGRETQYF.